This T cell receptor beta chain was obtained from a study of cytomegalovirus exposure and HLA in healthy donors. Notes on the study in general: A prior analysis recorded that most TCR beta V segments were productive about 90% or about 30% of the time.

On this clone itself: Its antigen is unidentified.

Trimming left V 4 bases short and J 8 bases short, with 14 bases between. Per germline, CDR1 SQVTM and CDR2 ANQGSEA. This CDR3 region has 12 residues. The PCR employed 60 Vbeta primers together with 13 Jbeta primers. Sequenced by immunoSEQ multiplex PCR; TCRdb stores in-frame clones only, minus some. The table has about 59,000 clones, 75% to 90% seen once. The chain carries TRBV29-1 and TRBJ1-2; no definite D call. This receptor was obtained from a woman aged 40 to 50 in good health and CMV-seronegative. Sequenced: PBMCs. The CDR3 loop is CSVGEVQRGYTF. CDR3 DNA sequence: TGCAGCGTTGGTGAGGTCCAACGCGGCTACACCTTC.